This TCR beta chain is from a study of T cells in Graves' hyperthyroidism and ophthalmopathy. On the study more broadly: Peripheral blood was taken when the disease was first diagnosed, before any treatment began.

Authors of the study amplified TCR beta CDR3 regions from RNA transcripts. In the first-round RT-PCR of the TCR CDR3, the HTBI primer set was used. Via MiXCR, TCRdb re-called the multiplex PCR reads, giving one row per CDR3 protein. The sample has 90,000 to 120,000 distinct CDR3 sequences, about 17% seen once. The CDR3 is 16 residues long. V lost 3 bases, J lost 8 bases, and 11 bases stayed unmatched. With a duration under 2 months, the hyperthyroidism was newly diagnosed in patients aged 18 to 65. Uncontrolled infection, other autoimmune disease, pregnancy and lactation each barred patients from inclusion. This clonotype was counted ten times or more. The antigen is not known. The study's findings and limits: Most clonotypes expanded in the thyroid (above 0.001) were also present in blood.

V usage is TRBV12-3 or TRBV12-4 and J usage is TRBJ2-4, with 9 bases lining up with TRBD2. This TCR was recovered from a woman between 45 and 60 years old with Graves' hyperthyroidism. Sequenced input: blood. CDR3 DNA: TGTGCCAGCAGTTTTGGGGGACAGCGGGGGGCGGACATTCAGTACTTC. Translated: CASSFGGQRGADIQYF.